The 5 T cell receptor beta chains listed next were all sequenced from one sample in a study of T cell repertoires in cytomegalovirus infection. Their recognized antigens are unknown. TCRdb re-called the reads with MiXCR, one entry per CDR3 protein. The sample lists fewer than 850,000 distinct CDR3 sequences; about 27% were seen once. The sequencing here drew on cultured CD8+ T cells from PBMCs, taken from culture after CMV antigen stimulation. The receptor set was obtained from a human donor in good health (CMV status not recorded). Some clones in this sample may be carry-over from other donors' samples.

The chain combines TRBV24-1 with TRBJ2-3; 9 bases line up with TRBD2. This CDR3 spans 18 amino acids. Trimming cost V 2 bases and J 7 bases; bases outside gene matches: 15. CDR1 is KGHDR and CDR2 is SFDVKD in the germline V gene. The CDR3 region is CATSDSTYLAGGVNTQYF. In DNA form, the CDR3 reads TGTGCCACCAGTGATTCCACGTACCTCGCGGGGGGGGTGAATACGCAGTATTTT.

The sample holds one count of this clonotype. The V call is TRBV27, the J call TRBJ2-5; 8 bases agree with TRBD2. CDR3 length: 16 residues. CDR1 is MNHEY, CDR2 SMNVEV, per germline (reference sequence). The V segment lost 0 bases and the J segment 2 bases; nucleotides outside the gene matches: 5. The CDR3 DNA reads as TGTGCCAGCAGTTTATCGAGCTTAGCGGGGCAAGAGACCCAGTACTTC. This encodes CASSLSSLAGQETQYF.

This clonotype came up a few times. This chain uses TRBV13 with TRBJ1-1; D gene uncertain. The CDR3 extends over 13 amino acids. V dropped 1 base and J dropped 3 bases, with 6 bases sitting between them. Germline V gene lookup returns CDR1 PRHDT and CDR2 FYEKMQ (reference sequence). CDR3 nucleotide sequence: TGTGCCAGCAGCTTAGAGTACCACACTGAAGCTTTCTTT. Translating it yields CASSLEYHTEAFF.

There are a few counts of this clonotype. V usage is TRBV19 and J usage is TRBJ2-7; 8 nucleotides agree with TRBD1. The CDR3 consists of 12 residues. With V trimmed by 5 bases and J by 6 bases, 3 bases remained unmatched. Looked up from germline, CDR1 is LNHDA and CDR2 is SQIVND (reference sequence). CDR3 region: CASSPGTGEQYF. DNA for the CDR3: TGTGCCAGTAGTCCCGGGACAGGCGAGCAGTACTTC.

This clonotype was detected only a few times. The CDR3 DNA is TGTGCCAGCAGCTTAGAGCGGGGGAATGAGCAGTTCTTC. It yields the protein CASSLERGNEQFF. This sequence joins TRBV7-4 and TRBJ2-1; TRBD2 agrees at 8 bases. The germline gives CDR1 SGHVT, CDR2 SQSDAQ. V lost 1 base, J lost 7 bases, and 0 bases stayed unmatched. This CDR3 contains 13 residues.